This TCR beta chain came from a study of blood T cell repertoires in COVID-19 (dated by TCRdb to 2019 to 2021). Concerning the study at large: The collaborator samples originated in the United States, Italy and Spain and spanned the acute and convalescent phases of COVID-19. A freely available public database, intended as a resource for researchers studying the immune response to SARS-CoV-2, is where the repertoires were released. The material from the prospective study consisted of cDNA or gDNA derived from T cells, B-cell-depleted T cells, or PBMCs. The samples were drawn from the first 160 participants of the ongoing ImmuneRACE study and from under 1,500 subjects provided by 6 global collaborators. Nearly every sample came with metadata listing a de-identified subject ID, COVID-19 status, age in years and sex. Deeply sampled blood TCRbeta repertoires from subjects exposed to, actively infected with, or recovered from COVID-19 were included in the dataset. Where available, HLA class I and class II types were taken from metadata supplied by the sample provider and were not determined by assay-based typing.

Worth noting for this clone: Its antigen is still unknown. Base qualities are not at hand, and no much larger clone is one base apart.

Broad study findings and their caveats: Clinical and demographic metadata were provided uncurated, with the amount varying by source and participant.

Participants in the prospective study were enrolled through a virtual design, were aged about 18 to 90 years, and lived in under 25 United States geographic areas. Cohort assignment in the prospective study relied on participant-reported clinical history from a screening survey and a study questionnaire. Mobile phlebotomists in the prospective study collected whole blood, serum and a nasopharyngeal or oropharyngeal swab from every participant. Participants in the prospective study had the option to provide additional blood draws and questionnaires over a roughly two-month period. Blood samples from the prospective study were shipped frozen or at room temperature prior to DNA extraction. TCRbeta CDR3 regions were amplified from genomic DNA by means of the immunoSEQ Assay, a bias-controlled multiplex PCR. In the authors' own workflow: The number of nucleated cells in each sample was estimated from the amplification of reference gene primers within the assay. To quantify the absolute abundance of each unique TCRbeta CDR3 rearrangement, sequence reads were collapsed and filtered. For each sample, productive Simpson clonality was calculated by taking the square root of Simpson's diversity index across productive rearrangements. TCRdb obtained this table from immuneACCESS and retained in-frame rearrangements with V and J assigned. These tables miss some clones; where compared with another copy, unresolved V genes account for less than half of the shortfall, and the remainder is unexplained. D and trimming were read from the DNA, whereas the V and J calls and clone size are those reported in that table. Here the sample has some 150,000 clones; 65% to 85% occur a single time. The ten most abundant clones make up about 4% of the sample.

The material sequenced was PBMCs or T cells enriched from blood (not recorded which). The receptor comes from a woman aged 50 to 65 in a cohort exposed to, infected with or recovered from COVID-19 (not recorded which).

CDR3 sequence: CASSEGVNQPQHF. The sequence in DNA is TGTGCCAGTAGCGAGGGGGTCAATCAGCCCCAGCATTTT. The rearrangement joined TRBV19 to TRBJ1-5; 6 matching bases give a weak D call of TRBD1. Via the germline V gene (reference sequence), CDR1 is LNHDA and CDR2 SQIVND. The CDR3 starts with the cysteine, ends with the phenylalanine, and has 13 residues. The read is trimmed to its CDR3 DNA, 39 bases read in frame from base 1. The junction shows trimming of 6 bases on V and 3 bases on J, plus 9 bases between the germline ends.